This passage covers 29 T cell receptor beta chains from one sample sequenced in a study of blood T cell repertoires in COVID-19. Using immunoSEQ multiplex PCR, the repertoire was profiled, and TCRdb retains in-frame clones only, with some absent. The repertoire holds 70,000 to 90,000 clones, with less than 85% as singletons. The source material was peripheral blood. The receptors originated from a human donor in a cohort sampled during active COVID-19.

The genes are TRBV28 and TRBJ1-1; D ambiguous. In germline, CDR1 is MDHEN, CDR2 SYDVKM. The CDR3 runs to 11 residues. The ends were cut back, 3 bases at V and 6 bases at J, with 5 bases in the middle. The DNA of the CDR3 is TGTGCCAGCAGTTTGGCAGCTGAAGCTTTCTTT. Its protein product is CASSLAAEAFF. Supplemented by reference TRBV28 and TRBJ1-1, the full variable domain reads DVKVTQSSRYLVKRTGEKVFLECVQDMDHENMFWYRQDPGLGLRLIYFSYDVKMKEKGDIPEGYSVSREKKERFSLILESASTNQTSMYLCASSLAAEAFFGQGTRLTVV.

The chain links TRBV23-1 to TRBJ1-5; TRBD1 aligns across 7 bases. TRBV23-1 counts as an open reading frame of uncertain function. The length of the CDR3 is 16 residues. V was pared by 0 bases and J by 4 bases, with 6 bases of the junction left unmatched. Written as DNA, the CDR3 is TGCGCCAGCAGTCAATCGCCAGGGGGGATAAATCAGCCCCAGCATTTT. Translated, it gives CASSQSPGGINQPQHF.

The V call is TRBV11-2, the J call TRBJ2-1, with 12 bases matching TRBD2. Germline assignment: CDR1 SGHAT and CDR2 FQNNGV. The CDR3 has 14 amino acids. The V segment lost 3 bases and the J segment 7 bases; nucleotides outside the gene matches: 1. The CDR3 here is CASSFGTSGNEQFF. CDR3 coding DNA: TGTGCCAGCAGCTTTGGGACTAGCGGGAATGAGCAGTTCTTC. Complete variable domain (other parts from reference TRBV11-2 and TRBJ2-1): EAGVAQSPRYKIIEKRQSVAFWCNPISGHATLYWYQQILGQGPKLLIQFQNNGVVDDSQLPKDRFSAERLKGVDSTLKIQPAKLEDSAVYLCASSFGTSGNEQFFGPGTRLTVL.

The CDR3 is CASSTTAGGPPYEQYF. The CDR3 nucleotides are TGTGCCAGCAGCACGACGGCGGGAGGGCCCCCCTACGAGCAGTACTTC. The chain couples TRBV9 to TRBJ2-7; 9 nucleotides match TRBD2. The CDR3 sequence is 16 residues long. V was clipped by 4 bases and J by 2 bases; unmatched bases: 10. The germline V gene has CDR1 SGDLS and CDR2 YYNGEE.

The chain recombines TRBV5-4 with TRBJ2-7; 8 bases fit TRBD1. This CDR3 has 15 residues. The trim removed 5 bases at V and 4 bases at J, leaving 11 bases unmatched. Germline V gives CDR1 SGHNT, CDR2 YYREEE (reference sequence). This CDR3 is CASRIGTGGSYEQYF. DNA for the CDR3: TGTGCCAGCAGGATCGGGACAGGAGGATCGTACGAGCAGTACTTC.

The V gene is TRBV5-1, the J gene TRBJ1-1; TRBD1 aligns across 10 bases. Germline V lookup: CDR1 SGHRS, CDR2 YFSETQ. The CDR3 length is 16 residues. V shed 0 bases and J 4 bases; nucleotides not matched to a gene: 6. CDR3 bases: TGCGCCAGCAGCTTGGAGGGGACAGGGGAGGTCACTGAAGCTTTCTTT. Translating it yields CASSLEGTGEVTEAFF.

V is TRBV30 and J is TRBJ1-5, with a weak D call TRBD1 (6 bases). The CDR3 runs 14 residues. Trimming shortened V by 5 bases and J by 0 bases, and 11 bases separated the two germline ends. CDR1 and CDR2 (germline): GTSNPN, SVGIG (reference sequence). Here the CDR3 reads CAWGGGGSNQPQHF. In DNA form, the CDR3 reads TGTGCCTGGGGAGGAGGGGGTAGCAATCAGCCCCAGCATTTT. The full variable domain, with the rest looked up from reference TRBV30 and TRBJ1-5, is SQTIHQWPATLVQPVGSPLSLECTVEGTSNPNLYWYRQAAGRGLQLLFYSVGIGQISSEVPQNLSASRPQDRQFILSSKKLLLSDSGFYLCAWGGGGSNQPQHFGDGTRLSIL.

The genes are TRBV2 and TRBJ1-2; TRBD1 agrees at 7 bases. The CDR3 loop spans 14 amino acids. Germline CDR1 SNHLY, CDR2 FYNNEI. Losses at the gene ends were 6 bases for V and 0 bases for J; bases not matched to a gene: 4. The CDR3 DNA sequence: TGTGCCAGCAGACAGGGGCCAGCTAACTATGGCTACACCTTC. It specifies CASRQGPANYGYTF.

The V call is TRBV7-3, the J call TRBJ2-1, with TRBD2 matching 11 bases. With 5 bases clipped from V and 4 bases from J, the junction kept 4 bases outside the gene matches. CDR3 length equals 15 residues. Germline V gene lookup returns CDR1 SGHTA and CDR2 FQGTGA. CDR3 sequence (DNA): TGTGCCAGCAGCAATAGCGGGAGGGCTTACAATGAGCAGTTCTTC. Translating it yields CASSNSGRAYNEQFF.

The rearrangement joins TRBV19 to TRBJ2-6, with no clear D. CDR3 length: 12 amino acids. The germline V and J ends were trimmed by 7 bases and 2 bases, with 3 bases remaining between them. Germline-derived CDR1 and CDR2 are LNHDA and SQIVND (reference sequence). As DNA, the CDR3 is TGTGCCAGTACCGCTGGGGCCAACGTCCTGACTTTC. As protein: CASTAGANVLTF.

This chain connects TRBV19 to TRBJ1-1; 9 bases fit TRBD1. This CDR3 has 14 amino acids. Trimming at V came to 4 bases and at J to 4 bases, leaving 4 bases not matched to a gene. Germline V gene lookup returns CDR1 LNHDA and CDR2 SQIVND (reference sequence). CDR3 region: CASSRDRVSTEAFF. The CDR3 region has the DNA TGTGCCAGTAGTAGGGACAGGGTGAGCACTGAAGCTTTCTTT.

The rearrangement uses TRBV20-1 and TRBJ2-3; 9 nucleotides line up with TRBD2. This CDR3 has 16 residues. V gave up 3 bases and J gave up 1 base; unmatched junction bases: 8. CDR1 and CDR2 (germline): DFQATT, SNEGSKA (reference sequence). In DNA form, the CDR3 reads TGCAGTGCTAGTTCCCCGCCTAGCGGGGGCACAGATACGCAGTATTTT. Translated: CSASSPPSGGTDTQYF.

This clone was counted a few times. The chain carries TRBV5-1 and TRBJ2-7; 7 nucleotides line up with TRBD2. This CDR3 is built from 15 residues. J was trimmed by 0 bases and V by 0 bases; bases with no gene match: 3. Germline CDR1 is SGHRS and CDR2 is YFSETQ. CDR3 region: CASSLVASGSYEQYF. The CDR3 DNA sequence: TGCGCCAGCAGCTTGGTGGCTAGCGGCTCCTACGAGCAGTACTTC.

This chain links TRBV5-1 with TRBJ1-6; no reliable D call. Between the trimmed V and J ends, which lost 0 bases and 7 bases, there was a span of 8 bases. The CDR3 has 14 residues. The germline V gene has CDR1 SGHRS and CDR2 YFSETQ. CDR3 coding DNA: TGCGCCAGCAGCTTGGTATCGGGGAATTCACCCCTCCACTTT. This encodes CASSLVSGNSPLHF.

The chain combines TRBV5-4 with TRBJ1-1; 8 bases align to TRBD1. The J segment lost 4 bases and the V segment lost 4 bases, leaving 6 bases of the junction unmatched. The CDR3 is made up of 14 amino acids. Germline CDR1 SGHNT, CDR2 YYREEE (reference sequence). The CDR3 region is CASSPDRVGTEAFF. Here the CDR3 DNA reads TGTGCCAGCAGCCCGGACAGGGTGGGCACTGAAGCTTTCTTT.

The chain links TRBV10-3 to TRBJ1-6; 7 bases match TRBD1. V gave up 2 bases and J gave up 10 bases; unmatched junction bases: 5. CDR3 length: 14 residues. Looked up from germline, CDR1 is ENHRY and CDR2 is SYGVKD. CDR3 amino acids: CAISEGDRRSPLHF. As DNA, the CDR3 is TGTGCCATCAGTGAGGGGGACAGACGGTCACCCCTCCACTTT.

The rearrangement joins TRBV30 to TRBJ1-4; D is possibly TRBD1 (5 bases). Germline V lookup: CDR1 GTSNPN, CDR2 SVGIG (reference sequence). CDR3 length: 14 residues. With 3 bases removed from V and 8 bases from J, the gap between germline ends came to 16 bases. For the CDR3, the DNA is TGTGCCTGGAGCACAGGTCTGGGTGGCGAAAAACTGTTTTTT. Its protein is CAWSTGLGGEKLFF.

V gene TRBV5-1 combines with J gene TRBJ2-1; 13 bases map to TRBD2. The germline CDR1 and CDR2 sequences are SGHRS and YFSETQ. The CDR3 runs to 14 residues. After removal of 4 bases from V and 10 bases from J, the junction contained 5 bases not matched to a gene. The CDR3 sequence: CASSGGTSGTEQFF. As DNA, the CDR3 is TGCGCCAGCAGCGGGGGGACTAGCGGGACCGAGCAGTTCTTC.

The CDR3 coding sequence is TGTGCCACCAGCAGAGAGGCATCAACAGGGCGCCGCTATGGCTACACCTTC. It is translated as CATSREASTGRRYGYTF. The chain is built from TRBV15 and TRBJ1-2; D possibly corresponds to TRBD1 (6 bases). Germline CDR1 is LNHNV and CDR2 is YYDKDF (reference sequence). Trimming removed 0 bases from V and 4 bases from J, with 18 bases in between. The CDR3 spans 17 residues. The full variable domain, rest sourced from reference TRBV15 and TRBJ1-2, is DAMVIQNPRYQVTQFGKPVTLSCSQTLNHNVMYWYQQKSSQAPKLLFHYYDKDFNNEADTPDNFQSRRPNTSFCFLDIRSPGLGDTAMYLCATSREASTGRRYGYTFGSGTRLTVV.

The rearrangement links TRBV3-1 (or the pseudogene TRBV3-2) to TRBJ1-4; D uncertain. The V gene's germline CDR1 is LGHDT and CDR2 YNNKEL (reference sequence). The V end lost 2 bases, the J end lost 8 bases, and 18 bases lay between the germline ends. The length of the CDR3 is 16 residues. CDR3 sequence: CASSQYVNAGREKLFF. In DNA, the CDR3 is TGTGCCAGCAGCCAATACGTTAATGCAGGCAGAGAAAAACTGTTTTTT.

This rearrangement joins TRBV30 to TRBJ1-4; 7 nucleotides align to TRBD1. Germline lookup yields CDR1 GTSNPN and CDR2 SVGIG (reference sequence). J gave up 5 bases and V 5 bases, and 8 bases lay outside the gene matches. The CDR3 extends over 14 amino acids. CDR3 DNA: TGTGCCTGGCAACCCGGGACAGTGAATGAAAAACTGTTTTTT. The encoded protein is CAWQPGTVNEKLFF.

The chain employs TRBV27 and TRBJ2-3, with D possibly matching TRBD2 (6 bases). This CDR3 has 16 amino acids. In germline, CDR1 is MNHEY, CDR2 SMNVEV (reference sequence). V lost 5 bases and J 6 bases, leaving 21 bases between the germline ends. The chain's CDR3 is CASSLQGRLGGDTQYF. CDR3 coding DNA: TGTGCCAGCAGTCTCCAAGGGAGGTTGGGGGGTGATACGCAGTATTTT.

This chain uses TRBV7-9 with TRBJ2-7, with 9 bases fitting TRBD2. J was trimmed by 6 bases and V by 5 bases; bases with no gene match: 8. This CDR3 spans 14 amino acids. The germline CDR1 and CDR2 sequences are SEHNR and FQNEAQ (reference sequence). The CDR3 is CASSPGTSFGEQYF. The CDR3, as DNA: TGTGCCAGCAGCCCTGGGACTAGCTTTGGCGAGCAGTACTTC.

A few counts support this clone. The chain links TRBV2 to TRBJ2-1, with 7 positions matching TRBD1. This CDR3 is built from 13 residues. Germline V gene sequence: CDR1 SNHLY, CDR2 FYNNEI. The V gene end was trimmed by 4 bases and the J gene end by 7 bases; junction bases not matched to a gene: 4. The CDR3 nucleotides are TGTGCCAGCAGTGGACAGGGCTGGAATGAGCAGTTCTTC. As protein: CASSGQGWNEQFF.

This clone occurred a few times. The chain links TRBV20-1 to TRBJ1-2; 10 bases agree with TRBD1. The V gene end was trimmed by 5 bases and the J gene end by 8 bases; junction bases not matched to a gene: 2. The CDR3 runs to 11 residues. Germline values: CDR1 DFQATT, CDR2 SNEGSKA (reference sequence). For the CDR3, the DNA is TGCAGTGCTGACAGGGGGCGCGGCTACACCTTC. As protein: CSADRGRGYTF.

The chain links TRBV7-9 to TRBJ2-7; 11 bases line up with TRBD2. V lost 5 bases and J lost 2; bases outside the gene matches: 8. Germline CDR1 SEHNR, CDR2 FQNEAQ (reference sequence). The CDR3 covers 16 residues. The CDR3 DNA sequence: TGTGCCAGCAGCCCCCCGGGACTAGCGGCGACCTACGAGCAGTACTTC. Translating gives CASSPPGLAATYEQYF.

This chain links TRBV9 with TRBJ2-5; TRBD1 is a possible D gene (5 bases). There are 14 residues in the CDR3. Per the germline V gene, CDR1 is SGDLS and CDR2 is YYNGEE. Deletions cut 1 base from V and 4 bases from J, with 11 bases between. The chain's CDR3 is CASSVTGHGETQYF. The CDR3 bases are TGTGCCAGCAGCGTAACAGGACATGGAGAGACCCAGTACTTC.

The genes are TRBV7-8 and TRBJ2-7; 7 nucleotides match TRBD2. Germline lookup yields CDR1 SGHVS and CDR2 FQNEAQ. V gave up 5 bases and J gave up 4 bases; unmatched junction bases: 5. This CDR3 region has 13 residues. As DNA, the CDR3 is TGTGCCAGCAGCCAAAGCGGGAATTACGAGCAGTACTTC. It translates to CASSQSGNYEQYF. Looking up the rest from reference TRBV7-8 and TRBJ2-7 gives the full variable domain: GAGVSQSPRYKVAKRGQDVALRCDPISGHVSLFWYQQALGQGPEFLTYFQNEAQLDKSGLPSDRFFAERPEGSVSTLKIQRTQQEDSAVYLCASSQSGNYEQYFGPGTRLTVT.

This chain joins TRBV10-1 and TRBJ2-3; 8 bases agree with TRBD1. CDR1 and CDR2 (germline): WNHNN, SYGVQD (reference sequence). J lost 1 base, V lost 11 bases, and 8 bases had no gene match. This CDR3 has 14 amino acids. The CDR3: CAGRDRQRTDTQYF. CDR3 nucleotide sequence: TGCGCCGGCCGGGACAGGCAACGCACAGATACGCAGTATTTT.